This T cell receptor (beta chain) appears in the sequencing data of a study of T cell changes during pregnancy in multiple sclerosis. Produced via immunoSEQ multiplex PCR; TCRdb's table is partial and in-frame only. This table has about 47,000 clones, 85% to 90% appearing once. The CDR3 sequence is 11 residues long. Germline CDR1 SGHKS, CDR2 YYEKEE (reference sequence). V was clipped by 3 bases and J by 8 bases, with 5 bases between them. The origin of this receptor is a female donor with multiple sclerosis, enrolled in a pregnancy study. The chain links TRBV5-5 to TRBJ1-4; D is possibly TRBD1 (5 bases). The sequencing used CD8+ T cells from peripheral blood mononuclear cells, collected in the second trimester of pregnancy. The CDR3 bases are TGTGCCAGCAGCTACAGGGAAAAACTGTTTTTT. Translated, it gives CASSYREKLFF.